This T cell receptor beta chain was recovered during a study of T-cell memory formation after mild COVID-19. Study background: Most TCR clusters belonged to a single donor. Whole-study findings and limits: The second-wave clones peaking on day 37 were not confirmed as SARS-CoV-2-specific.

TCRdb called the 5' RACE reads again in MiXCR, with one record for every CDR3 protein. The sample lists approximately 340,000 distinct CDR3 sequences; roughly 13% were seen once. Comments on this clonotype: Its target is unknown.

The source is a man between 18 and 29 years old who had mild COVID-19 (a few samples of this study predate the infection). Cell type and time point are not known. Specimen: PBMCs or a T cell subset sorted from them (not recorded which).

CDR3 DNA sequence: TGCGCCAGCAGCTTGGTTGCAGAATACCAAGAGACCCAGTACTTC. Its translation is CASSLVAEYQETQYF. This rearrangement joins TRBV5-1 to TRBJ2-5; unclear D gene. In germline, CDR1 is SGHRS, CDR2 YFSETQ. The CDR3 length is 15 residues. Trimming took 0 bases from V and 0 from J, leaving 9 bases between them.